This passage covers 2 T cell receptor beta chains from one sample sequenced in a study of T cells after yellow fever vaccination. TCRdb reanalysed the 5' RACE reads using MiXCR and keeps one entry per CDR3 protein. The sample includes 300,000 or so distinct CDR3 sequences, under 15% of them seen just once. Specimen: CD4+ T cells sorted from PBMCs, collected 45 days after the yellow fever booster vaccination. These receptors were taken from a man aged 30-40 years who received the YFV17D yellow fever vaccine.

The CDR3 is CASRTAGDTQYF. The CDR3 DNA follows: TGTGCCAGCAGGACAGCGGGGGATACGCAGTATTTT. This chain connects TRBV7-6 to TRBJ2-3; 7 nucleotides agree with TRBD2. CDR1 and CDR2 from the germline V gene are SGHVS and FNYEAQ. J gave up 6 bases and V 6 bases, and 3 bases lay outside the gene matches. This CDR3 spans 12 amino acids.

This clonotype appeared a few times. The chain is built from TRBV11-2 and TRBJ2-3, with 10 bases aligning to TRBD1. V was clipped by 5 bases and J by 1 base; unmatched bases: 6. The CDR3 has 16 amino acids. Looked up from germline, CDR1 is SGHAT and CDR2 is FQNNGV. This chain's CDR3 is CASSPHGTGGTDTQYF. The CDR3 bases are TGTGCCAGCAGCCCCCACGGGACAGGGGGCACAGATACGCAGTATTTT.